The 29 T cell receptor beta chains reported below all come from one sample, sequenced in a study of T cells in Graves' hyperthyroidism and ophthalmopathy. Amplification of TCR beta CDR3 regions used RNA as the template. HTBI primers were employed in a first-round RT-PCR of the TCR CDR3. TCRdb passed the multiplex PCR reads through MiXCR, listing each CDR3 protein once. The data hold roughly 300,000 distinct CDR3 sequences, with more than 11% observed a single time. Input material: blood. Receptors originate from a woman in her thirties with Graves' hyperthyroidism.

This clonotype was detected ten times or more. CDR3 sequence reads: CSASTTYLLGSYEQYF. The CDR3 region has the DNA TGCAGTGCTAGCACCACGTATTTATTGGGCTCCTACGAGCAGTACTTC. The chain recombines TRBV20-1 with TRBJ2-7; D uncertain. Trimming took off 3 bases at V and 0 bases at J, with 18 bases between the two ends. The CDR3 spans 16 residues. In germline, CDR1 is DFQATT, CDR2 SNEGSKA (reference sequence).

This clonotype was picked up many times. The V gene is TRBV12-3 or TRBV12-4, the J gene TRBJ2-2, with D perhaps assigned TRBD1 or TRBD2 (5 bases each). The CDR3 loop spans 13 amino acids. Deletions cut 10 bases from V and 1 base from J, with 10 bases between. The CDR3 here is CATGPLNTGELFF. CDR3 nucleotides: TGTGCCACGGGACCGTTGAACACCGGGGAGCTGTTTTTT.

There are a few counts of this clonotype. V is TRBV15 and J is TRBJ2-1; D call uncertain. The CDR3 spans 14 residues. The germline V and J ends were trimmed by 1 base and 8 bases, with 12 bases remaining between them. Germline CDR1 is LNHNV and CDR2 is YYDKDF (reference sequence). The CDR3 here is CATSRVAMNDEQFF. The CDR3 DNA is TGTGCCACCAGCAGAGTGGCAATGAACGATGAGCAGTTCTTC.

In its sample, this clonotype was seen many times. The rearrangement uses TRBV6-2 or TRBV6-3 and TRBJ2-7, with 8 bases aligning to TRBD1. The CDR3 runs to 14 residues. Germline V gene lookup returns CDR1 MNHEY and CDR2 SVGEGT. V was pared by 4 bases and J by 1 base, with 3 bases of the junction left unmatched. The CDR3 sequence: CASSFRDRSYEQYF. In DNA form, the CDR3 reads TGTGCCAGCAGTTTCCGGGACAGGTCCTACGAGCAGTACTTC.

This clonotype appeared a few times. The chain recombines TRBV9 with TRBJ1-3; TRBD1 agrees at 8 bases. The V and J ends lost 0 bases and 0 bases, in that order; junction bases with no gene match: 11. This CDR3 has 19 amino acids. CDR1 and CDR2 from the germline V gene are SGDLS and YYNGEE. The CDR3: CASSVGQGARVGSGNTIYF. The CDR3 DNA follows: TGTGCCAGCAGCGTAGGCCAGGGGGCGAGGGTTGGCTCTGGAAACACCATATATTTT.

This clonotype was found many times. The chain is built from TRBV6-6 and TRBJ2-3; TRBD2 aligns across 7 bases. After removal of 1 base from V and 1 base from J, the junction contained 2 bases not matched to a gene. The V gene's germline CDR1 is MNHNY and CDR2 SVGAGI (reference sequence). CDR3 length equals 15 residues. The CDR3 sequence: CASSYWSGGTDTQYF. The CDR3 DNA reads TGTGCCAGCAGTTACTGGAGCGGGGGCACAGATACGCAGTATTTT.

This clonotype was counted at least ten times. The chain has TRBV28 and TRBJ2-3; no clear D. Germline values: CDR1 MDHEN, CDR2 SYDVKM. Trimming removed 3 bases at V and 2 bases at J, with 12 bases between. The CDR3 covers 15 residues. CDR3 residues: CASSFGQENTDTQYF. CDR3 nucleotides: TGTGCCAGCAGTTTCGGGCAGGAGAACACAGATACGCAGTATTTT.

The sample holds a few counts of this clonotype. The chain links TRBV12-3 or TRBV12-4 to TRBJ2-1, with D maybe TRBD2 (6 bases). Trimming took 5 bases from V and 9 from J, leaving 14 bases between them. The CDR3 consists of 13 residues. The CDR3 sequence: CASSLTSIGEQFF. DNA for the CDR3: TGTGCCAGCAGTCTGACTAGTATTGGTGAGCAGTTCTTC.

This clonotype was seen ten or more times. CDR3: CASRQGINQPQHF. DNA of the CDR3: TGTGCCAGCCGACAGGGAATAAATCAGCCCCAGCATTTT. V and J are TRBV28 and TRBJ1-5, with 7 bases identical to TRBD1. The CDR3 is made up of 13 amino acids. Trimming cost V 8 bases and J 4 bases; bases outside gene matches: 5. CDR1 is MDHEN, CDR2 SYDVKM, per germline. The variable domain in full, completed from reference TRBV28 and TRBJ1-5, reads DVKVTQSSRYLVKRTGEKVFLECVQDMDHENMFWYRQDPGLGLRLIYFSYDVKMKEKGDIPEGYSVSREKKERFSLILESASTNQTSMYLCASRQGINQPQHFGDGTRLSIL.

Ten or more counts support this clonotype. The gene calls are TRBV24-1 and TRBJ2-1, with a weak D call TRBD2 (5 bases). Trimming shortened V by 9 bases and J by 10 bases, and 18 bases separated the two germline ends. The germline V gene has CDR1 KGHDR and CDR2 SFDVKD. The CDR3 loop spans 13 amino acids. CDR3 nucleotide sequence: TGTGCCACCGCGTCTTACGGGATTGAGGAGCAGTTCTTC. This codes for CATASYGIEEQFF.

The chain is built from TRBV7-2 and TRBJ2-5; D remains unclear. The V end lost 2 bases, the J end lost 5 bases, and 9 bases lay between the germline ends. Per germline, CDR1 SGHTA and CDR2 FQGNSA. This CDR3 contains 13 residues. CDR3 DNA: TGTGCCAGCAGCTTATCAGATGGGGAGACCCAGTACTTC. This translates into CASSLSDGETQYF. The full variable domain, its missing parts supplied by reference TRBV7-2 and TRBJ2-5, is GAGVSQSPSNKVTEKGKDVELRCDPISGHTALYWYRQSLGQGLEFLIYFQGNSAPDKSGLPSDRFSAERTGGSVSTLTIQRTQQEDSAVYLCASSLSDGETQYFGPGTRLLVL.

V is TRBV2 and J is TRBJ1-2; a weak D match, TRBD1 (6 bases). The germline V gene has CDR1 SNHLY and CDR2 FYNNEI. Between the trimmed V and J ends, which lost 10 bases and 3 bases, there was a span of 21 bases. The CDR3 loop spans 15 amino acids. The CDR3 sequence: CATQGRGRTDYGYTF. The CDR3 region has the DNA TGTGCCACCCAGGGACGGGGGCGTACAGACTATGGCTACACCTTC.

There are a few counts of this clonotype. V usage is TRBV19 and J usage is TRBJ2-1, with a possible D match to TRBD2 (5 bases). Germline V gene lookup returns CDR1 LNHDA and CDR2 SQIVND (reference sequence). This CDR3 region has 12 residues. The V end lost 1 base, the J end lost 10 bases, and 8 bases lay between the germline ends. This CDR3 reads CASSIAGKEQFF. The CDR3 nucleotides are TGTGCCAGTAGTATAGCGGGGAAAGAGCAGTTCTTC.

The gene calls are TRBV28 and TRBJ1-5, with 7 bases that match TRBD1. Germline assignment: CDR1 MDHEN and CDR2 SYDVKM. Trimming at V came to 5 bases and at J to 4 bases, leaving 8 bases not matched to a gene. The CDR3 is 15 amino acids. Here the CDR3 DNA reads TGTGCCAGCAGTCTAGGACAGGTCTCAAATCAGCCCCAGCATTTT. As protein: CASSLGQVSNQPQHF.

This clonotype has at least ten counts. The chain is built from TRBV12-3 or TRBV12-4 and TRBJ2-7, with D possibly being TRBD1 (6 bases). V lost 7 bases and J lost 6, with 22 bases in between. The CDR3 loop spans 15 amino acids. The CDR3, as DNA: TGTGCCAGCACCCGCTCCGGGGCCCAAGGGGGCGAGCAGTACTTC. Residues: CASTRSGAQGGEQYF.

Ten or more counts support this clonotype. The chain recombines TRBV6-1 with TRBJ1-6; D unresolved. The CDR3 is 14 residues long. Germline V gene sequence: CDR1 MNHNS, CDR2 SASEGT. The V and J ends lost 8 bases and 15 bases respectively, with 23 bases between them. In nucleotides, the CDR3 is TGTGCCAGCTCTCTTCGGCGGGCCGATTCTTACCTCCACTTT. Encoded protein: CASSLRRADSYLHF.

The chain couples TRBV4-3 to TRBJ2-7; 9 positions match TRBD1. The CDR3 runs to 17 residues. V lost 3 bases, J lost 3 bases, and 12 bases stayed unmatched. The germline V gene has CDR1 LGHNA and CDR2 YSLEER. CDR3 sequence (DNA): TGCGCCAGCAGCCAGGCTTTACAGGGGGCTTACTACTACGAGCAGTACTTC. It yields the protein CASSQALQGAYYYEQYF.

This clonotype was seen repeatedly, ten times or more. This sequence joins TRBV12-5 and TRBJ2-3; TRBD1 or TRBD2 may be the D gene (5 bases each). CDR3 length: 13 amino acids. Trimming pared 3 bases from V and 4 bases from J, leaving 8 bases between. Germline V gene lookup returns CDR1 LGHNT and CDR2 FRNRAP. The CDR3 DNA is TGTGCTAGTGGTTTCCTGGGGGCAGATACGCAGTATTTT. As protein: CASGFLGADTQYF.

This clonotype appeared many times. The chain links TRBV30 to TRBJ2-1; D uncertain. Germline V CDR1 and CDR2: GTSNPN, SVGIG (reference sequence). CDR3 size: 13 residues. Trimming took 0 bases from V and 6 from J, leaving 9 bases between them. This CDR3 is CAWSVHTPNEQFF. DNA of the CDR3: TGTGCCTGGAGTGTACATACACCCAATGAGCAGTTCTTC.

This clonotype was seen repeatedly, ten times or more. The genes are TRBV11-2 and TRBJ1-1, with a tentative D call TRBD1 (5 bases). This CDR3 region has 11 residues. V lost 11 bases, J lost 1 base, and 8 bases lay in between. In germline, CDR1 is SGHAT, CDR2 FQNNGV. The CDR3 nucleotides are TGTGCCGACGGGGGGAACACTGAAGCTTTCTTT. Translated, it gives CADGGNTEAFF.

This clonotype was seen a handful of times. The rearrangement uses TRBV7-6 and TRBJ2-2; D unresolved. Looked up from germline, CDR1 is SGHVS and CDR2 is FNYEAQ. With 0 bases removed from V and 1 base from J, the gap between germline ends came to 9 bases. This CDR3 is 16 amino acids long. CDR3 sequence reads: CASSLALGQNTGELFF. The CDR3, as DNA: TGTGCCAGCAGCTTAGCCCTCGGCCAGAACACCGGGGAGCTGTTTTTT.

This clonotype was detected only a few times. This chain uses TRBV10-3 with TRBJ1-2; D is possibly TRBD1 (5 bases). Per germline, CDR1 ENHRY and CDR2 SYGVKD. The CDR3 is made up of 13 amino acids. V was clipped by 1 base and J by 7 bases, with 10 bases between them. The CDR3 sequence is CAISELRGSGYTF. The DNA of the CDR3 is TGTGCCATCAGTGAGTTAAGGGGAAGTGGCTACACCTTC.

This clonotype came up a few times. This sequence joins TRBV11-2 and TRBJ2-3; D perhaps matches TRBD2 (7 bases). V lost 3 bases to trimming and J lost 4 bases, with 23 bases between them. The CDR3 is made up of 18 amino acids. In germline, CDR1 is SGHAT, CDR2 FQNNGV. The CDR3 DNA reads as TGTGCCAGCAGCTTGGAGGGTCGAGCGAGGGGGGGATCAGATACGCAGTATTTT. This encodes CASSLEGRARGGSDTQYF.

The rearrangement uses TRBV10-2 and TRBJ2-2; 10 nucleotides align to TRBD1. J lost 7 bases, V lost 10 bases, and 3 bases had no gene match. Per germline, CDR1 WSHSY and CDR2 SAAADI. The CDR3 runs 12 residues. CDR3 DNA sequence: TGCGCCACAGGGACAGGGGACGGGGAGCTGTTTTTT. This codes for CATGTGDGELFF.

CDR3 amino acids: CASSLVTGAETQYF. In DNA form, the CDR3 reads TGTGCCAGCAGCTTAGTTACAGGGGCAGAGACCCAGTACTTC. The rearrangement uses TRBV7-2 and TRBJ2-5, with 7 bases that match TRBD1. The length of the CDR3 is 14 residues. J lost 4 bases, V lost 1 base, and 3 bases had no gene match. CDR1 and CDR2 from the germline V gene are SGHTA and FQGNSA.

This clonotype was detected ten times or more. V is TRBV20-1 and J is TRBJ2-1, with D hard to call. The CDR3 contains 14 residues. Germline loops: CDR1 DFQATT, CDR2 SNEGSKA (reference sequence). V was cut by 3 bases and J by 6 bases, with 15 bases left in between. CDR3 protein: CSASEPSPFNEQFF. The CDR3 bases are TGCAGTGCTAGCGAACCTAGTCCCTTCAATGAGCAGTTCTTC.

This clonotype came up a few times. The chain joins TRBV12-3 or TRBV12-4 to TRBJ1-4; D possibly corresponds to TRBD1 (5 bases). Trimming shortened V by 5 bases and J by 8 bases, and 15 bases separated the two germline ends. The CDR3 is 14 amino acids. CDR3 region: CASSTRTTYEKLFF. The CDR3 region has the DNA TGTGCCAGCAGTACACGGACAACCTACGAAAAACTGTTTTTT.

This clonotype was counted many times. V is TRBV2 and J is TRBJ2-3, with D tentatively TRBD1 or TRBD2 (5 bases each). This CDR3 region has 15 residues. CDR1 is SNHLY, CDR2 FYNNEI, per germline. Trimming cost V 7 bases and J 2 bases, with 16 bases left between them. The CDR3 loop reads CASINGTAYTDTQYF. The CDR3 coding sequence is TGTGCCAGCATTAACGGGACGGCCTACACAGATACGCAGTATTTT.

V usage is TRBV6-1 and J usage is TRBJ1-3; D ambiguous. The CDR3 runs to 14 residues. V lost 5 bases and J lost 0, with 8 bases in between. Germline CDR1 MNHNS, CDR2 SASEGT. The CDR3 loop is CASSSGISGNTIYF. The CDR3 DNA sequence: TGTGCCAGCAGTTCCGGGATCTCTGGAAACACCATATATTTT.